This T cell receptor beta chain was obtained from a study of molecular identifiers for immune sequencing clone quantification. General study points: Among 920,000 or so naive cells, as was reported, spiked Jurkat TCR RNA from one cell was detectable. Highly expanded clone sizes could be underestimated by identical TCR molecules sharing a barcode.

The germline gives CDR1 SGHAT, CDR2 FQNNGV. V was shortened by 3 bases and J by 5 bases, with 20 bases between the two germline ends. This CDR3 region has 16 residues. Libraries from naive CD8 cells were generated from approximately 22,000 to 940,000 sorted cells (with 10%, 30% or 50% RNA). One entry per CDR3 protein, called by TCRdb with MiXCR from the PCR reads. The sample carries roughly 320,000 distinct CDR3 sequences, about 20% recorded once. This clonotype was counted many times. What it recognizes is unknown. The origin of this receptor is a human donor in good health. Some libraries in this study had Jurkat cell RNA spiked in. Input material: naive CD8+ T cells from blood, with Jurkat cell RNA spiked in. This sample's subset: FACS-sorted CD8+CD4-CCR7+CD45RA+ naive T cells. This rearrangement joins TRBV11-2 to TRBJ2-7; D gene unclear. CDR3 coding DNA: TGTGCCAGCAGCTTTCCTTCTGGGGTGCGCGGCGACGAGCAGTACTTC. This gives the protein CASSFPSGVRGDEQYF.